Listed here are 17 T cell receptor beta chains from one sample, sequenced in a study of molecular identifiers for immune sequencing clone quantification. Each CDR3 protein is one row after TCRdb ran MiXCR on the PCR reads. The repertoire holds 600,000 to 650,000 distinct CDR3 sequences, 15% to 20% seen once, with 0.85% to 0.9% in the top ten. Sequencing used naive CD8+ T cells from blood, with Jurkat cell RNA spiked in. Subset reported: FACS-sorted CD8+CD4-CCR7+CD45RA+ naive T cells. Every receptor here comes from a human donor in good health. Some libraries in this study had Jurkat cell RNA spiked in.

On this clonotype: This may come from a read error, since a much larger clone is one base off. The chain joins TRBV29-1 to TRBJ2-7, with D hard to call. Germline V CDR1 and CDR2: SQVTM, ANQGSEA. The CDR3 sequence is 12 residues long. CDR3 DNA sequence: TGCAGCGTTGATACGGAGAACTACGAGCGGTACTTC. Translated, it gives CSVDTENYERYF.

This clonotype was counted ten times or more. The chain recombines TRBV7-9 with TRBJ1-1; D unresolved. The germline CDR1 and CDR2 sequences are SEHNR and FQNEAQ (reference sequence). Trimming left V 7 bases short and J 0 bases short, with 15 bases between. The CDR3 is 15 residues long. The CDR3 spells CASILYQDMNTEAFF. CDR3 DNA sequence: TGTGCCAGCATCCTATATCAAGATATGAACACTGAAGCTTTCTTT.

This clonotype was detected once. Since a much larger clone is just one base distant, this may be a read error. The chain has TRBV7-9 and TRBJ2-7; the D is unclear. Germline V gives CDR1 SEHNR, CDR2 FQNEAQ (reference sequence). The CDR3 sequence is 15 residues long. Here the CDR3 reads CASSLMESRTYERYF. The CDR3 coding sequence is TGTGCCAGCAGCTTAATGGAGAGCAGGACCTACGAGCGGTACTTC.

As concerns this clonotype: This may be a read error: a much more frequent sequence differs by one nucleotide. The chain links TRBV28 to TRBJ2-3; 7 nucleotides line up with TRBD1. CDR3 length: 15 residues. The germline V gene encodes CDR1 MDHEN and CDR2 SYDVKM. CDR3 DNA sequence: TGTGCCAGCAACCAGCCGGGACAGAGGTTAGATGCGCAGTATTTT. Protein sequence: CASNQPGQRLDAQYF.

In regard to this clonotype: The junction differs from germline at one of its ends, possibly a read error. This chain joins TRBV4-2 and TRBJ2-1, with a weak D call TRBD2 (5 bases). Germline V lookup: CDR1 LGHNA, CDR2 YNFKEQ. The CDR3 has 15 amino acids. Here the CDR3 reads CANSQSGSLYNEQFF. The CDR3, as DNA: TGTGCCAACAGCCAGAGCGGAAGCCTCTACAATGAGCAGTTCTTC.

A word on this clonotype: It may be a read error: a sequence one base away is much more abundant. The gene calls are TRBV18 and TRBJ2-7, with 9 positions matching TRBD1. With 8 bases clipped from V and 4 bases from J, the junction kept 15 bases outside the gene matches. The germline V gene has CDR1 KGHSH and CDR2 LQKENI. The CDR3 loop spans 16 amino acids. The CDR3 nucleotides are TGTGCCAGCCCACATCCTACGACAGGGGGAATTTACGAGCAGTACTTC. Encoded protein: CASPHPTTGGIYEQYF.

This clonotype was recorded at least ten times. The V gene is TRBV7-9, the J gene TRBJ1-1; TRBD1 is a possible D gene (6 bases). The CDR3 is 13 residues long. Trimming shortened V by 8 bases and J by 5 bases, and 15 bases separated the two germline ends. Germline V lookup: CDR1 SEHNR, CDR2 FQNEAQ (reference sequence). The DNA of the CDR3 is TGTGCCAGCTTTTGGGGGGCCAATACTGAAGCTTTCTTT. Its translation is CASFWGANTEAFF.

This clonotype has at least ten counts. The gene calls are TRBV19 and TRBJ1-5, with 8 bases fitting TRBD1. Trimming at V came to 9 bases and at J to 5 bases, leaving 6 bases not matched to a gene. Germline V lookup: CDR1 LNHDA, CDR2 SQIVND (reference sequence). The length of the CDR3 is 13 residues. In nucleotides, the CDR3 is TGTGCCAGCACGACAGGGGTTTATCAGCCCCAGCATTTT. It encodes CASTTGVYQPQHF.

In its sample, this clonotype was seen many times. The J gene is TRBJ2-2, the V gene TRBV6-5, with D hard to call. Trimming removed 0 bases at V and 5 bases at J, with 7 bases between. There are 14 residues in the CDR3. CDR1 and CDR2 (germline): MNHEY, SVGAGI. The CDR3 loop reads CASSYSKNTGELFF. The CDR3, as DNA: TGTGCCAGCAGTTACTCGAAGAATACCGGGGAGCTGTTTTTT.

A remark on this clonotype: A much larger clone sits a single nucleotide away, making a read error possible. The rearrangement uses TRBV6-5 and TRBJ2-5; TRBD2 is a possible D gene (5 bases). The CDR3 is made up of 14 amino acids. CDR1 is MNHEY, CDR2 SVGAGI, per germline. V was pared by 5 bases and J by 5 bases, with 15 bases between. CDR3 in DNA: TGTGCCAGCAGTGAGGGCCCCCCGTCGGAGACCCAGTACTTC. Translation gives CASSEGPPSETQYF.

The chain uses TRBV19 and TRBJ1-5; perhaps TRBD1 as D (6 bases). Trimming pared 6 bases from V and 4 bases from J, leaving 19 bases between. Per germline, CDR1 LNHDA and CDR2 SQIVND (reference sequence). The CDR3 runs 16 residues. The DNA of the CDR3 is TGTGCCAGTAGCCCAGGGGTGCGGGGGTTTAATCAGCCCCAGCATTTT. It encodes CASSPGVRGFNQPQHF. The whole variable domain, remainder taken from reference TRBV19 and TRBJ1-5, is DGGITQSPKYLFRKEGQNVTLSCEQNLNHDAMYWYRQDPGQGLRLIYYSQIVNDFQKGDIAEGYSVSREKKESFPLTVTSAQKNPTAFYLCASSPGVRGFNQPQHFGDGTRLSIL.

A word on this clonotype: Possible read error: a much larger clone is one base away. The J gene is TRBJ2-3, the V gene TRBV4-3; 9 bases agree with TRBD1. Germline loops: CDR1 LGHNA, CDR2 YSLEER. The CDR3 spans 18 residues. Unmatched junction bases numbered 10, after V lost 1 base and J lost 2 bases. CDR3 in DNA: TGCGCCAGCAGCCAAGGAAGGACAGGGGTGACCTACACAGATACGCAGTATTTT. Translation: CASSQGRTGVTYTDTQYF.

To note about this clonotype: This clone may be a read error of a much larger clone one base away. This rearrangement joins TRBV29-1 to TRBJ2-3; D may be TRBD2 (7 bases). The CDR3 totals 16 residues. Germline V lookup: CDR1 SQVTM, CDR2 ANQGSEA. The CDR3 region has the DNA TGCAGCGCTGAAGGGGGGGGCAGGGGCGCGACAGATACGCAGTATTTT. Translated: CSAEGGGRGATDTQYF.

This chain uses TRBV12-3 or TRBV12-4 with TRBJ2-5; no clear D. V lost 6 bases and J 4 bases, leaving 18 bases between the germline ends. The CDR3 is made up of 15 amino acids. CDR3 nucleotide sequence: TGTGCCAGCAGCTCTTTGACTTCGTACCGAGAGACCCAGTACTTC. Its protein product is CASSSLTSYRETQYF.

This clonotype was counted between two and nine times. CDR3 in amino acids: CASSTQPFGNTGELFF. DNA of the CDR3: TGTGCCAGCAGTACCCAGCCATTCGGAAACACCGGGGAGCTGTTTTTT. This chain joins TRBV6-5 and TRBJ2-2; no clear D gene. This CDR3 spans 16 amino acids. The V gene lost 5 bases and the J gene lost 2 bases, with 15 bases spanning the gap. Germline CDR1 is MNHEY and CDR2 is SVGAGI.

This clonotype occurred many times. This sequence joins TRBV20-1 and TRBJ2-7, with 7 bases lining up with TRBD2. The junction had 10 bases not matched to a gene; V was cut back by 6 bases and J by 2 bases. The CDR3 totals 14 residues. Germline CDR1 and CDR2: DFQATT and SNEGSKA (reference sequence). The CDR3 DNA sequence: TGCAGTGCCCGTCGCGGGACTACAACCTACGAGCAGTACTTC. Residues: CSARRGTTTYEQYF.

This chain connects TRBV12-3 or TRBV12-4 to TRBJ2-3; TRBD1 matches 10 bases. The CDR3 loop spans 23 amino acids. V dropped 6 bases and J dropped 0; count of bases not matched to a gene: 27. The CDR3 reads CASRHPGQGMGSGGPSSTDTQYF. The CDR3 nucleotides read TGTGCCAGCAGACATCCGGGACAGGGGATGGGAAGCGGGGGACCCTCTAGCACAGATACGCAGTATTTT.